This T cell receptor beta chain stems from a study of OX40 agonist ivuxolimab in advanced cancers. The protocol was immunoSEQ multiplex PCR, while the TCRdb copy is restricted to in-frame clones and leaves out a portion. Of about 40,000 clones listed, approximately 90% are singletons. CDR1 is KGHSH and CDR2 is LQKENI in the germline V gene. The ends lost 4 bases at V and 5 bases at J; junction bases unmatched: 5. The CDR3 is 15 residues long. The chain carries TRBV18 and TRBJ2-5; 12 nucleotides match TRBD2. The source material was CD4+ or CD8+ T cells sorted from blood, sampled in a trial of the OX40 agonist ivuxolimab. This clonotype was obtained from an adult with an advanced solid tumor such as melanoma, head and neck, liver or kidney cancer. CDR3 DNA: TGTGCCAGCTCACAGACTAGCGGGAGCTTGGAGACCCAGTACTTC. Its protein product is CASSQTSGSLETQYF.